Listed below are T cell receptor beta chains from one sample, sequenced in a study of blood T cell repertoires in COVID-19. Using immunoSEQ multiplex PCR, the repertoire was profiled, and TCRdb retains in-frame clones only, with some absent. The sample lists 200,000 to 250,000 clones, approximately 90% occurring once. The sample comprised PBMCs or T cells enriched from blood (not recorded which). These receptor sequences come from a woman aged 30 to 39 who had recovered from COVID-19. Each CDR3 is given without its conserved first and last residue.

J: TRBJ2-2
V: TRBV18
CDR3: ASSPISQRPGELF

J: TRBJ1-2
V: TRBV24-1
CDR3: ATSDTNYGYT

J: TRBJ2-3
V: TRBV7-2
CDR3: ASSSGLSTDTQY

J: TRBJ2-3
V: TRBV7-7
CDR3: ASSLDAGPKDTQY

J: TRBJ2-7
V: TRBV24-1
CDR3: ATSVTGGPGEQY

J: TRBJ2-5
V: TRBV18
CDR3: ASSKENQETQY

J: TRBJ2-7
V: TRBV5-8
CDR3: ASSPRRFYEQY

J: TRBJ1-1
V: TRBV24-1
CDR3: ATSSAEDRDTEAF

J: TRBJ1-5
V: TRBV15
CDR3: ATSRGESNQPQH

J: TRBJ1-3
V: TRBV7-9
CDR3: ASSRDSGNTIY

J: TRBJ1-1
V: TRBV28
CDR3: ASSQSGQENTEAF

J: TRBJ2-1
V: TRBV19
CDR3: ASRSVGGPAEQF

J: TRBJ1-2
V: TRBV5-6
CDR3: ASSLDTGGIYGYT

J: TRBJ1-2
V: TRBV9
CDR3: ASSSEGNYGYT

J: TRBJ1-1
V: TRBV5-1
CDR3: ASSLNPGMNTEAF

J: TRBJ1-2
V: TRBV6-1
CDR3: ASSEALGPGNFGYT

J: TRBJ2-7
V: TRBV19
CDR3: ASAGTGVSYEQY